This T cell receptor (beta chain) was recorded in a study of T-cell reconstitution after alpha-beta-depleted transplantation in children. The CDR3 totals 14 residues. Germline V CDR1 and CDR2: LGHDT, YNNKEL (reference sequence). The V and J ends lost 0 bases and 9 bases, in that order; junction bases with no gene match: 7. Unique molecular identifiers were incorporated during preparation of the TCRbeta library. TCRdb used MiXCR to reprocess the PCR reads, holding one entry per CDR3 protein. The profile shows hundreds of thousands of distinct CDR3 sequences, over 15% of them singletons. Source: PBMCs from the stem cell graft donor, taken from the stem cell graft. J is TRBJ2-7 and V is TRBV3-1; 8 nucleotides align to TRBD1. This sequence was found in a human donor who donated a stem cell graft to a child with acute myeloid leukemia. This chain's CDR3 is CASSQEGTGRGQYV. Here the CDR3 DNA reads TGTGCCAGCAGCCAAGAAGGGACAGGCCGTGGGCAGTACGTC.